These T cell receptor beta chains were read from a single sample in a study of T cell changes during pregnancy in multiple sclerosis. Method: immunoSEQ multiplex PCR; TCRdb's copy keeps in-frame clones and lacks some. The sample comprises 25,000 to 40,000 clones, roughly nine tenths of which are singletons, and about 3.6% rests with the top ten. This specimen consisted of CD8+ T cells from peripheral blood mononuclear cells, obtained in the second trimester of pregnancy. Every receptor here comes from a female donor in good health, enrolled as a control in a pregnancy study. Both conserved end residues are part of each CDR3. A D gene is named only where the DNA matches it firmly. Some rows mark clone size as missing; the rest say once, few, many or name a class of expanded clone.

d_call: NA
j_call: TRBJ2-1
clone_size: NA
v_call: TRBV6-4
cdr3_aa: CASSEWGGGVNEQFF
cdr3_nt: TGTGCCAGCAGTGAGTGGGGGGGCGGTGTCAATGAGCAGTTCTTC

d_call: NA
j_call: TRBJ2-1
clone_size: NA
v_call: TRBV29-1
cdr3_aa: CSGLGGGAPYNEQFF
cdr3_nt: TGCAGCGGCCTCGGAGGGGGGGCCCCCTACAATGAGCAGTTCTTC

d_call: TRBD1
j_call: TRBJ2-7
clone_size: NA
v_call: TRBV19
cdr3_aa: CASSDGQGVSYEQYF
cdr3_nt: TGTGCCAGTAGTGATGGACAGGGGGTGTCCTACGAGCAGTACTTC

d_call: TRBD2
j_call: TRBJ2-1
clone_size: NA
v_call: TRBV4-3
cdr3_aa: CASSRLPSGGADEQFF
cdr3_nt: TGCGCCAGCAGCCGATTACCTAGCGGGGGGGCCGATGAGCAGTTCTTC

d_call: NA
j_call: TRBJ1-4
clone_size: NA
v_call: TRBV7-2
cdr3_aa: CASSLGGQGVEKLFF
cdr3_nt: TGTGCCAGCAGCTTAGGGGGCCAGGGTGTCGAAAAACTGTTTTTT

d_call: TRBD2
j_call: TRBJ2-5
clone_size: NA
v_call: TRBV9
cdr3_aa: CASSVEAGAGQTQYF
cdr3_nt: TGTGCCAGCAGCGTAGAAGCGGGGGCGGGTCAGACCCAGTACTTC

d_call: TRBD2
j_call: TRBJ2-3
clone_size: NA
v_call: TRBV27
cdr3_aa: CASSLLTGGSGSSTDTQYF
cdr3_nt: TGTGCCAGCAGTTTATTGACCGGGGGTAGCGGGTCTAGCACAGATACGCAGTATTTT

d_call: TRBD1
j_call: TRBJ2-4
clone_size: NA
v_call: TRBV6-5
cdr3_aa: CASSTGGIQYF
cdr3_nt: TGTGCCAGCTCAACAGGGGGTATTCAGTACTTC

d_call: NA
j_call: TRBJ1-1
clone_size: NA
v_call: TRBV5-1
cdr3_aa: CASNQGGTEAFF
cdr3_nt: TGCGCCAGCAACCAAGGGGGCACTGAAGCTTTCTTT

d_call: TRBD2
j_call: TRBJ2-1
clone_size: NA
v_call: TRBV5-5
cdr3_aa: CASSPGGDNEQFF
cdr3_nt: TGTGCCAGCAGTCCGGGGGGGGACAATGAGCAGTTCTTC

d_call: TRBD1
j_call: TRBJ1-5
clone_size: NA
v_call: TRBV4-1
cdr3_aa: CASSQDYRGQPQHF
cdr3_nt: TGCGCCAGCAGCCAAGATTACAGGGGACAGCCCCAGCATTTT

d_call: TRBD1
j_call: TRBJ1-1
clone_size: NA
v_call: TRBV7-9
cdr3_aa: CASSSRTGLMNTEAFF
cdr3_nt: TGTGCCAGCAGCTCACGGACAGGGTTGATGAACACTGAAGCTTTCTTT

d_call: NA
j_call: TRBJ1-1
clone_size: NA
v_call: TRBV5-6
cdr3_aa: CASSLAGNTEAFF
cdr3_nt: TGTGCCAGCAGCTTGGCCGGGAACACTGAAGCTTTCTTT

d_call: NA
j_call: TRBJ1-2
clone_size: NA
v_call: TRBV19
cdr3_aa: CASSIEGHYPNYGYTF
cdr3_nt: TGTGCCAGTAGTATAGAGGGACACTACCCAAACTATGGCTACACCTTC

d_call: TRBD1
j_call: TRBJ1-1
clone_size: NA
v_call: TRBV25-1
cdr3_aa: CASSRGPTEAFF
cdr3_nt: TGTGCCAGCAGCAGGGGGCCCACTGAAGCTTTCTTT

d_call: NA
j_call: TRBJ2-7
clone_size: few
v_call: TRBV7-9
cdr3_aa: CASSLVSSYEQYF
cdr3_nt: TGTGCCAGCAGCTTGGTCAGCTCCTACGAGCAGTACTTC

d_call: NA
j_call: TRBJ1-4
clone_size: NA
v_call: TRBV7-9
cdr3_aa: CASRPSSGTNEKLFF
cdr3_nt: TGTGCCAGCAGACCTAGTTCGGGTACTAATGAAAAACTGTTTTTT

d_call: TRBD2
j_call: TRBJ2-5
clone_size: NA
v_call: TRBV7-2
cdr3_aa: CASSLARLAGVETQYF
cdr3_nt: TGTGCCAGCAGCTTAGCGAGATTAGCGGGGGTTGAGACCCAGTACTTC

d_call: NA
j_call: TRBJ1-5
clone_size: once
v_call: TRBV21-1
cdr3_aa: CASSKWGTGPPTKWQPQHF
cdr3_nt: TGTGCCAGCAGCAAATGGGGGACAGGGCCCCCTACCAAATGGCAGCCCCAGCATTTT

d_call: NA
j_call: TRBJ1-2
clone_size: NA
v_call: TRBV4-3
cdr3_aa: CASSQGLWGYGYTF
cdr3_nt: TGCGCCAGCAGCCAGGGACTTTGGGGCTATGGCTACACCTTC

d_call: NA
j_call: TRBJ1-2
clone_size: NA
v_call: TRBV6-5
cdr3_aa: CASSPSGGFYTF
cdr3_nt: TGTGCCAGCAGCCCATCCGGGGGGTTCTACACCTTC

d_call: NA
j_call: TRBJ2-6
clone_size: NA
v_call: TRBV27
cdr3_aa: CASSLTIANVLTF
cdr3_nt: TGTGCCAGCAGCCTAACCATCGCCAACGTCCTGACTTTC

d_call: TRBD2
j_call: TRBJ2-5
clone_size: NA
v_call: TRBV9
cdr3_aa: CASSVVWRGGLETQYF
cdr3_nt: TGTGCCAGCAGCGTAGTCTGGCGGGGGGGCCTGGAGACCCAGTACTTC

d_call: NA
j_call: TRBJ2-1
clone_size: NA
v_call: TRBV4-2
cdr3_aa: CASGALLRDNEQFF
cdr3_nt: TGTGCCAGCGGGGCTCTCCTTCGCGACAATGAGCAGTTCTTC

d_call: NA
j_call: TRBJ1-3
clone_size: once
v_call: TRBV6-5
cdr3_aa: CASSQISGNTIYF
cdr3_nt: TGTGCCAGCAGTCAGATCTCTGGAAACACCATATATTTT

d_call: TRBD1
j_call: TRBJ1-2
clone_size: NA
v_call: TRBV7-6
cdr3_aa: CASGIQGTGYGYTF
cdr3_nt: TGTGCCAGCGGAATACAGGGGACTGGCTATGGCTACACCTTC

d_call: NA
j_call: TRBJ1-1
clone_size: once
v_call: TRBV19
cdr3_aa: CASTPGLLGDTEAFF
cdr3_nt: TGTGCCAGTACCCCGGGACTCCTGGGGGACACTGAAGCTTTCTTT

d_call: NA
j_call: TRBJ1-3
clone_size: NA
v_call: TRBV11-2
cdr3_aa: CASSLTATGNTIYF
cdr3_nt: TGTGCCAGCAGCTTGACAGCTACTGGAAACACCATATATTTT

d_call: NA
j_call: TRBJ2-1
clone_size: NA
v_call: TRBV27
cdr3_aa: CASRTGSYNEQFF
cdr3_nt: TGTGCCAGCAGAACAGGTTCCTACAATGAGCAGTTCTTC

d_call: NA
j_call: TRBJ2-1
clone_size: NA
v_call: TRBV29-1
cdr3_aa: CSVERQGKHNEQFF
cdr3_nt: TGCAGCGTTGAACGGCAGGGTAAACACAATGAGCAGTTCTTC

d_call: NA
j_call: TRBJ1-2
clone_size: NA
v_call: TRBV7-2
cdr3_aa: CASSLVPRALGNYGYTF
cdr3_nt: TGTGCCAGCAGCTTAGTACCCAGGGCCCTCGGTAACTATGGCTACACCTTC

d_call: NA
j_call: TRBJ2-7
clone_size: NA
v_call: TRBV7-9
cdr3_aa: CASRDSSYEQYF
cdr3_nt: TGTGCCAGTAGAGACAGCTCCTACGAGCAGTACTTC

d_call: NA
j_call: TRBJ1-1
clone_size: few
v_call: TRBV6-4
cdr3_aa: CASSEFDSTEAFF
cdr3_nt: TGTGCCAGCAGTGAGTTTGACAGCACTGAAGCTTTCTTT

d_call: TRBD2
j_call: TRBJ2-5
clone_size: once
v_call: TRBV6-1
cdr3_aa: CASSSLAGGPETQYF
cdr3_nt: TGTGCCAGCAGTTCCTTAGCGGGGGGGCCAGAGACCCAGTACTTC

d_call: NA
j_call: TRBJ2-7
clone_size: NA
v_call: TRBV7-8
cdr3_aa: CASSLTYEQYF
cdr3_nt: TGTGCCAGCAGCCTAACTTACGAGCAGTACTTC

d_call: NA
j_call: TRBJ1-2
clone_size: NA
v_call: TRBV2
cdr3_aa: CASGGRVGYTF
cdr3_nt: TGTGCCAGCGGAGGTAGGGTTGGCTACACCTTC

d_call: TRBD1
j_call: TRBJ1-3
clone_size: NA
v_call: TRBV4-1
cdr3_aa: CASSETGENTIYF
cdr3_nt: TGCGCCAGCAGCGAGACAGGGGAGAACACCATATATTTT

d_call: NA
j_call: TRBJ2-1
clone_size: NA
v_call: TRBV30
cdr3_aa: CAWSETSSYNEQFF
cdr3_nt: TGTGCCTGGAGTGAGACTAGCTCCTACAATGAGCAGTTCTTC

d_call: NA
j_call: TRBJ2-2
clone_size: NA
v_call: TRBV7-2
cdr3_aa: CASSFYTNTGELFF
cdr3_nt: TGTGCCAGCAGCTTTTACACAAACACCGGGGAGCTGTTTTTT

d_call: NA
j_call: TRBJ2-1
clone_size: NA
v_call: TRBV4-3
cdr3_aa: CASSQDLGLRGYYNEQFF
cdr3_nt: TGCGCCAGCAGCCAAGATCTGGGGTTAAGGGGATACTACAATGAGCAGTTCTTC

d_call: NA
j_call: TRBJ1-5
clone_size: NA
v_call: TRBV4-3
cdr3_aa: CASSQDSSGQGTQPQHF
cdr3_nt: TGCGCCAGCAGCCAAGATTCTTCGGGACAAGGGACTCAGCCCCAGCATTTT

d_call: NA
j_call: TRBJ2-7
clone_size: NA
v_call: TRBV6-1
cdr3_aa: CASRQGSYEQYF
cdr3_nt: TGTGCCAGCAGGCAGGGTTCCTACGAGCAGTACTTC

d_call: NA
j_call: TRBJ2-5
clone_size: few
v_call: TRBV5-4
cdr3_aa: CASSSQGEGETQYF
cdr3_nt: TGTGCCAGCAGCTCACAGGGTGAAGGAGAGACCCAGTACTTC

d_call: NA
j_call: TRBJ2-5
clone_size: NA
v_call: TRBV19
cdr3_aa: CASSIDTEETQYF
cdr3_nt: TGTGCCAGTAGTATAGATACAGAAGAGACCCAGTACTTC

d_call: TRBD2
j_call: TRBJ2-3
clone_size: NA
v_call: TRBV4-2
cdr3_aa: CASSQEGGGFTDTQYF
cdr3_nt: TGTGCCAGCAGCCAAGAGGGCGGGGGGTTCACAGATACGCAGTATTTT

d_call: NA
j_call: TRBJ2-5
clone_size: NA
v_call: TRBV27
cdr3_aa: CASSFGGSQETQYF
cdr3_nt: TGTGCCAGCAGTTTCGGAGGATCCCAAGAGACCCAGTACTTC

d_call: NA
j_call: TRBJ1-6
clone_size: NA
v_call: TRBV7-2
cdr3_aa: CASSPSGGGSPLHF
cdr3_nt: TGTGCCAGCAGCCCGAGCGGGGGCGGGTCACCCCTCCACTTT

d_call: NA
j_call: TRBJ1-4
clone_size: NA
v_call: TRBV7-8
cdr3_aa: CASSLLFPNEKLFF
cdr3_nt: TGTGCCAGCAGCTTACTTTTCCCGAATGAAAAACTGTTTTTT

d_call: NA
j_call: TRBJ1-1
clone_size: NA
v_call: TRBV15
cdr3_aa: CATSRVTPLTAGNTEAFF
cdr3_nt: TGTGCCACCAGCAGAGTGACTCCACTAACGGCCGGGAACACTGAAGCTTTCTTT

d_call: NA
j_call: TRBJ2-6
clone_size: once
v_call: TRBV25-1
cdr3_aa: CASAILGGSGANVLTF
cdr3_nt: TGTGCCAGTGCCATATTAGGGGGTTCTGGGGCCAACGTCCTGACTTTC

d_call: TRBD2
j_call: TRBJ2-7
clone_size: NA
v_call: TRBV4-3
cdr3_aa: CASSQDVNRTSGGKTPYYEQYF
cdr3_nt: TGCGCCAGCAGCCAAGATGTTAATAGGACTAGCGGGGGCAAGACTCCCTACTACGAGCAGTACTTC

d_call: NA
j_call: TRBJ1-1
clone_size: NA
v_call: TRBV7-2
cdr3_aa: CASSWGGTEAFF
cdr3_nt: TGTGCCAGCAGCTGGGGGGGGACTGAAGCTTTCTTT

d_call: TRBD1
j_call: TRBJ1-4
clone_size: NA
v_call: TRBV6-6
cdr3_aa: CASSGGTGFGEKLFF
cdr3_nt: TGTGCCAGCAGTGGCGGGACAGGGTTTGGTGAAAAACTGTTTTTT

d_call: NA
j_call: TRBJ1-5
clone_size: NA
v_call: TRBV19
cdr3_aa: CASSINRAGLTNQPQHF
cdr3_nt: TGTGCCAGTAGTATTAATCGGGCAGGGCTAACCAATCAGCCCCAGCATTTT